This TCR beta chain was recorded in a study of Graves' ophthalmopathy and Graves' hyperthyroidism. RNA transcripts yielded amplified TCR beta CDR3 regions. The first-round RT-PCR employed HTBI primers together with the Qiagen OneStep RT-PCR kit. A multiplex PCR was then performed as the second round. In TCRdb, the multiplex PCR reads were re-called with MiXCR into one record per CDR3 protein. The sample contains 400,000 to 450,000 distinct CDR3 sequences, under 25% of which appear only once. Fresh peripheral blood, around 10 ml, was the PBMC source. Trimming took off 5 bases at V and 5 bases at J, with 12 bases between the two ends. The CDR3 is made up of 13 amino acids. This clonotype appeared many times.

The chain has TRBV12-3 or TRBV12-4 and TRBJ2-5, with D perhaps TRBD2 (6 bases). Sequencing was performed on peripheral blood. The clonotype was recovered from a woman aged 18 to 35 with stable Graves' hyperthyroidism. CDR3 nucleotide sequence: TGTGCCAGCAGTACGGGACTCACGGAGACCCAGTACTTC. Amino acid sequence: CASSTGLTETQYF.